The entry that follows covers one T cell receptor beta chain sequence. TCRdb ran MiXCR on the RT-PCR reads and lists one entry per CDR3 protein. The sample lists more than 450,000 distinct CDR3 sequences; over 9% were seen once. The data derive from a study of response to subunit inactivated influenza vaccine. Germline V gene data show CDR1 as LGHNT and CDR2 as FRNRAP. The V and J ends lost 3 bases and 0 bases respectively, with 6 bases between them. This CDR3 has 14 amino acids. Another study also made use of these data, one on T cells expressing NK-cell markers. Per that study: It was by 5'RACE template switching with UMIs that TCR beta cDNA was made. Of eight sequenced donors, seven were HCMV-seropositive and one HCMV-seronegative. One observes that, in a handful of donors, these clonotypes were also the leading ones within the CD3+CD56-NKG2C+ fraction. There remained a lack of clarity about HCMV specificity of expanded NKG2C+ T cell clones.

The sequence came from a middle-aged man who received an inactivated influenza vaccine. The genes are TRBV12-5 and TRBJ2-1; weak D call: TRBD1 (5 bases). Here the sequenced sample was PBMCs from blood, taken on the day of vaccination. In DNA, the CDR3 is TGTGCTAGTGGTTTTGGGGCCTCCTACAATGAGCAGTTCTTC. Translation: CASGFGASYNEQFF.